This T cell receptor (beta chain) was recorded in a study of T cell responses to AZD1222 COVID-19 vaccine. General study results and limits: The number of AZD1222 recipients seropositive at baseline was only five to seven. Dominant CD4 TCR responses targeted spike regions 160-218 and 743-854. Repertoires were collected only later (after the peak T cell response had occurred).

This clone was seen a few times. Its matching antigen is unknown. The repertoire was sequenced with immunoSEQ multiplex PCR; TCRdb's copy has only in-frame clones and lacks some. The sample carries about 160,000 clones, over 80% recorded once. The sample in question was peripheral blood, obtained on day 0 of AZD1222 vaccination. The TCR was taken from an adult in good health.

The CDR3 DNA reads as TGTGCCAGCAGTTCTAACATTCCGCCGGGGCCTAATCAGCCCCAGCATTTT. It is translated as CASSSNIPPGPNQPQHF. The chain couples TRBV28 to TRBJ1-5; TRBD1 is a possible D gene (5 bases). V lost 4 bases and J lost 4, with 20 bases in between. CDR3 length equals 17 residues. The germline V gene has CDR1 MDHEN and CDR2 SYDVKM.